This is a list of T cell receptor beta chains from one sample in a study of response to subunit inactivated influenza vaccine. MiXCR was run by TCRdb on the RT-PCR reads, yielding one entry per CDR3 protein. The repertoire includes about 190,000 distinct CDR3 sequences, about an eighth of them detected once, and 20% to 30% sits in the top ten. Sequences were derived from CD8+ T cells sorted from PBMCs, sampled about 5 days after vaccination. The receptors originated from a man aged 45-60 years who received an inactivated influenza vaccine. CDR3s include the opening cysteine and the closing phenylalanine or tryptophan. Fields, in order: V gene, D gene, clone size, J gene, CDR3 DNA, CDR3 protein. D genes are given only for firm matches. Clone size is stated in some rows and not others, as once, few, many or a class when expanded.

TRBV4-1	TRBD2	.	TRBJ2-3	TGCGCCAGCAGCCAAACAAGACTAGCGGAGGACACAGATACGCAGTATTTT	CASSQTRLAEDTDTQYF
TRBV6-1	.	.	TRBJ1-5	TGTGCCAGCAGTCGGGGGACTGCGAGAGGGGCCAATCAGCCCCAGCATTTT	CASSRGTARGANQPQHF
TRBV6-1	.	.	TRBJ2-3	TGTGCCAGCAGTGAAGTTACGAGCACAGATACGCAGTATTTT	CASSEVTSTDTQYF
TRBV7-2	TRBD1	few	TRBJ2-1	TGTGCCAGCTGCCGGACAGGGGGCCCCTACAATGAGCAGTTCTTC	CASCRTGGPYNEQFF
TRBV14	.	.	TRBJ2-7	TGTGCCAGCAGCCTACTGGGTTTGGGCGAGCAGTACTTC	CASSLLGLGEQYF
TRBV20-1	.	.	TRBJ1-1	TGCAGTGCTAGAGATGGGTCCAAGAGAGGGGACGGTGAAGCTTTCTTT	CSARDGSKRGDGEAFF
TRBV3-1	.	.	TRBJ2-1	TGTGCCAGTACCCAGGACTTACTCTACAATGAGCAGTTCTTC	CASTQDLLYNEQFF
TRBV12-3/TRBV12-4	TRBD2	many	TRBJ2-7	TGTGCCAGCAGTCCGGGACTAGCGGGAGGGCCCGGCGAGCAGTACTTC	CASSPGLAGGPGEQYF
TRBV5-1	.	.	TRBJ2-7	TGCGCCAGCAGCTTAACTAGTGACGAGCAGTACTTC	CASSLTSDEQYF
TRBV15	.	.	TRBJ2-3	TGTGCCACCAGCAGAGGGACTTTTCCGACCGATACGCAGTATTTT	CATSRGTFPTDTQYF
TRBV12-3/TRBV12-4	.	many	TRBJ1-1	TGTGCCAGCGGCGGGACATCCCGAACTGAAGCTTTCTTT	CASGGTSRTEAFF
TRBV6-2/TRBV6-3	.	many	TRBJ1-1	TGTGCCAGCAGGCAGGGGACTGAAGCTTTCTTT	CASRQGTEAFF
TRBV3-1	TRBD2	.	TRBJ2-1	TGTGCCAGCAGCCAAGAAGGCGGGAGTAGGTACAATGAGCAGTTCTTC	CASSQEGGSRYNEQFF
TRBV12-3/TRBV12-4	.	.	TRBJ2-1	TGTGCCAGCATTTCTGACGACTTACCGCCCGAGGAGTTCTTC	CASISDDLPPEEFF
TRBV27	.	few	TRBJ1-2	TGTGCCAGCAGTTTGCAGGGCGCAGGGGGCTACACCTTC	CASSLQGAGGYTF
TRBV3-1	TRBD2	.	TRBJ2-3	TGTGCCAGCAGCCAAGAATTCTTACTAGCGGGGAGCACAGATACGCAGTATTTT	CASSQEFLLAGSTDTQYF
TRBV12-3/TRBV12-4	.	.	TRBJ1-1	TGTGCCAGCGTCTCCCTACGGGCGAACACTGAAGCTTTCTTT	CASVSLRANTEAFF
TRBV4-3	.	.	TRBJ2-3	TGCGCCAGCAGCCAATACCTTTTTAAACTTAAGACGGGCACAGATACGCAGTATTTT	CASSQYLFKLKTGTDTQYF
TRBV27	.	.	TRBJ2-5	TGTGCCAGCAGTTTATCGGGGCAGGGGGGAGAGACCCAGTACTTC	CASSLSGQGGETQYF
TRBV27	.	.	TRBJ2-3	TGTGCCAGCAGTTTATCCAGGGGCCCAGATACGCAGTATTTT	CASSLSRGPDTQYF
TRBV12-3/TRBV12-4	.	few	TRBJ2-6	TGTGCCAGCAGTTTAGCCCGGACTCTAACTTCCTTCTCTGGGGCCAACGTCCTGACTTTC	CASSLARTLTSFSGANVLTF
TRBV27	.	many	TRBJ2-5	TGTGCCAGCAGTTTGGGGGGCTTAGAGACCCAGTACTTC	CASSLGGLETQYF
TRBV7-8	TRBD2	many	TRBJ2-1	TGTGCCAGCAGCTACGGGGGGGGCCAGGTCGATGAGCAGTTCTTC	CASSYGGGQVDEQFF
TRBV12-3/TRBV12-4	.	many	TRBJ2-1	TGTGCCAGCAGTTTAGGCGGCCATGAGCAGTTCTTC	CASSLGGHEQFF
TRBV4-3	TRBD2	.	TRBJ2-1	TGCGCCAGCAGCCAAGGCCTGCGACTAGCTCGACACAATGAGCAGTTCTTC	CASSQGLRLARHNEQFF
TRBV4-1	.	.	TRBJ1-2	TGCGCCAGCAGCCAAGTGACAGTGAGTAACTATGGCTACACCTTC	CASSQVTVSNYGYTF
TRBV7-7	.	many	TRBJ2-1	TGTGCCAGCAGCTTTCGCCCGGGTGACCACAATGAGCAGTTCTTC	CASSFRPGDHNEQFF
TRBV7-2	.	.	TRBJ1-4	TGTGCCAGCAGCATGGACGGAACTAATGAAAAACTGTTTTTT	CASSMDGTNEKLFF
TRBV24-1	TRBD1	few	TRBJ2-1	TGTGCCACCAGTGATTTAGGGGGCGATGAGCAGTTCTTC	CATSDLGGDEQFF
TRBV15	.	.	TRBJ2-7	TGTGCCACCAGCAGCTCCTACCACGTAACCCTCGACTACGAGCAGTACTTC	CATSSSYHVTLDYEQYF
TRBV6-5	TRBD1	few	TRBJ2-1	TGTGCCAGCAGTTACTCCTTACCGTACGGACAGGGGAAATACAATGAGCAGTTCTTC	CASSYSLPYGQGKYNEQFF
TRBV14	.	.	TRBJ1-2	TGTGCCAGCAGCCAAGATAACGGAGGCTACACCTTC	CASSQDNGGYTF
TRBV27	.	.	TRBJ2-7	TGTGCCAGCAAGGCTATAGGGGGTTCCTACTACGAGCAGTACTTC	CASKAIGGSYYEQYF
TRBV2	.	few	TRBJ1-1	TGTGCCAGCAGAGTCCAGGGTACCACTGAAGCTTTCTTT	CASRVQGTTEAFF
TRBV6-2/TRBV6-3	TRBD2	few	TRBJ2-7	TGTGCCAGCAGTCGGTGGGGGTCCTTAAGCGGGAGAGCTGCCTACGAGCAGTACTTC	CASSRWGSLSGRAAYEQYF
TRBV7-2	.	few	TRBJ2-3	TGTGCCAGCAGCCCCGGGTGGAGCACAGATACGCAGTATTTT	CASSPGWSTDTQYF
TRBV7-9	.	.	TRBJ1-2	TGTGCCAGCAGCTTATCGACTGGCTACACCTTC	CASSLSTGYTF
TRBV4-3	TRBD2	many	TRBJ2-7	TGCGCCAGCAGCCAAGACCTAGCTAGCGGAGCCTACGAGCAGTACTTC	CASSQDLASGAYEQYF
TRBV7-3	TRBD2	.	TRBJ2-1	TGTGCCAGCAGCTTAACGGTGGGAGGGTATGAGCAGTTCTTC	CASSLTVGGYEQFF
TRBV13	.	few	TRBJ1-1	TGTGCCAGCAGCTTCGGCAAAGGGGGGACGAACACTGAAGCTTTCTTT	CASSFGKGGTNTEAFF